This T cell receptor (beta chain) was sequenced during a study of early T cells in non-severe SARS-CoV-2 infection. Study-wide background: Chains were unpaired, as sequencing was done on bulk RNA from unsorted whole blood.

Germline trimming cut 5 bases from V and 4 bases from J; bases unmatched to any gene: 13. In germline, CDR1 is SGHAT, CDR2 FQNNGV. The CDR3 has 17 amino acids. The study's findings and limits: Private and CD4 specificities were missed by VDJdb matching, which favored anti-spike CD8 responses.

Researchers tagged individual cDNA molecules with unique molecular identifiers. TCRdb re-called the 5' RACE reads through MiXCR, storing one row per CDR3 protein. In the table there are 55,000 to 80,000 distinct CDR3 sequences, about 10% of which are singletons. Details on this clonotype: Antigen: not known.

The clonotype was recovered from an adult who was a healthcare worker with PCR-confirmed SARS-CoV-2 infection or an uninfected control (not recorded which). The specimen comprised whole blood, sampled at baseline. This chain links TRBV11-2 with TRBJ2-1; 8 nucleotides agree with TRBD1. CDR3 nucleotides: TGTGCCAGCAGCCTATCCCAGGGGGCTTTCTCTTACAATGAGCAGTTCTTC. Translating gives CASSLSQGAFSYNEQFF.